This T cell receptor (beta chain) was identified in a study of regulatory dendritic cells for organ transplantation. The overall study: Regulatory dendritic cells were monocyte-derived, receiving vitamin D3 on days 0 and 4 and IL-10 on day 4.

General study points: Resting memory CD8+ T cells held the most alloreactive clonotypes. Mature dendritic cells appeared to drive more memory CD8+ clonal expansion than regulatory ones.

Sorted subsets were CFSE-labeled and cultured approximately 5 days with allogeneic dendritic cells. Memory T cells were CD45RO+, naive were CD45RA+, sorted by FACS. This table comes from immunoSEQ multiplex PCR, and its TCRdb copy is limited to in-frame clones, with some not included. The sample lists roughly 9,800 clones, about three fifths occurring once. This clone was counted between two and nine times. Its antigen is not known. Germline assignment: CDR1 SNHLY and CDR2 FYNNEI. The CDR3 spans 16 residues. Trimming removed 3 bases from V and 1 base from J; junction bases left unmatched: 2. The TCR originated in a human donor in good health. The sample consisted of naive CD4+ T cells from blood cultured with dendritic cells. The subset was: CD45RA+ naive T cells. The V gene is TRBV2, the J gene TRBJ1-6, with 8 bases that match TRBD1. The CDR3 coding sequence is TGTGCCAGCAGTGACAGGGGGCTATCCTATAATTCACCCCTCCACTTT. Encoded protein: CASSDRGLSYNSPLHF.